This T cell receptor (beta chain) was sequenced in a study of blood T cell repertoires in COVID-19. Study information: Whether acute or convalescent, the COVID-19 samples came from the United States, Italy and Spain. PBMCs, B-cell-depleted T cells, or T cells provided the cDNA or gDNA that made up the material.

Enrolment of Seattle patients took place during active infection, and they were followed longitudinally. The CDR3 length is 14 residues. Germline loops: CDR1 GTSNPN, CDR2 SVGIG (reference sequence). Trimming at V came to 2 bases and at J to 6 bases, leaving 6 bases not matched to a gene. Under the authors' procedure: It was from reference gene primer amplification that nucleated cell counts were estimated. The assay was immunoSEQ multiplex PCR, and TCRdb's table has in-frame clones only and misses some. V, J and clone size were drawn from that table, and D and trimming were deduced from the DNA. Of around 300,000 clones listed, roughly nine tenths were seen once; the top ten hold approximately 2%.

The receptor comes from a woman in her 30s with COVID-19, enrolled during active disease. This chain joins TRBV30 and TRBJ1-2, with TRBD1 identical over 10 bases. The sample taken for sequencing was peripheral blood. CDR3 amino acids: CAWSLTGGRNGYTF. The CDR3 DNA is TGTGCCTGGAGTCTGACAGGGGGCAGGAATGGCTACACCTTC. The full variable domain, its missing parts supplied by reference TRBV30 and TRBJ1-2, is SQTIHQWPATLVQPVGSPLSLECTVEGTSNPNLYWYRQAAGRGLQLLFYSVGIGQISSEVPQNLSASRPQDRQFILSSKKLLLSDSGFYLCAWSLTGGRNGYTFGSGTRLTVV.